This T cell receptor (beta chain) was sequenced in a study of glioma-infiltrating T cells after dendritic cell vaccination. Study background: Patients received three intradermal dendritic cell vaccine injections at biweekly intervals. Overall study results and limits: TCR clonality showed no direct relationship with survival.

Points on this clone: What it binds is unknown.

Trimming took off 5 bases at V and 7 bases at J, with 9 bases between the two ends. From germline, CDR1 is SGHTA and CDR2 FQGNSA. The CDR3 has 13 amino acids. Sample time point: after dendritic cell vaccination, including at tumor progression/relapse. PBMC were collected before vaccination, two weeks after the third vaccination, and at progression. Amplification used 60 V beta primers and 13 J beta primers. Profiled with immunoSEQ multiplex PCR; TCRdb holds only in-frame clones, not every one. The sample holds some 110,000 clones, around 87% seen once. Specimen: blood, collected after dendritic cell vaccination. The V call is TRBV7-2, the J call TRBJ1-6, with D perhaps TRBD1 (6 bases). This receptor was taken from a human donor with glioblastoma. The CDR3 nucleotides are TGTGCCAGCAGCACCGACAGGAATTCACCCCTCCACTTT. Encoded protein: CASSTDRNSPLHF.